The present T cell receptor beta chain was sequenced within a study of blood T cell repertoires in COVID-19. Across the whole study: There were acute and convalescent COVID-19 samples, and they came from the United States, Italy and Spain. PBMCs, B-cell-depleted T cells, or T cells provided the cDNA or gDNA that made up the material.

Original processing methods: Nucleated cell counts were estimated from reference gene primer amplification. Profiled with immunoSEQ multiplex PCR; TCRdb holds only in-frame clones, not every one. V and J calls and clone size come straight from that table; D and trimming were deduced from the DNA. The table records some 220,000 clones, about 83% of them present only once. This CDR3 comprises 14 residues. V lost 6 bases and J lost 6; bases outside the gene matches: 8. CDR1 and CDR2 (germline): SGHRS, YFSETQ. Seattle participants joined during active infection and were tracked over time. This TCR was recovered from a woman aged 25 to 45 with COVID-19, enrolled during active disease. The sample taken for sequencing was peripheral blood. The V call is TRBV5-1, the J call TRBJ2-1; the match to TRBD1 covers 8 bases. CDR3 coding DNA: TGCGCCAGCACCCCTAGGACAGGGTTCAATGAGCAGTTCTTC. As protein: CASTPRTGFNEQFF.